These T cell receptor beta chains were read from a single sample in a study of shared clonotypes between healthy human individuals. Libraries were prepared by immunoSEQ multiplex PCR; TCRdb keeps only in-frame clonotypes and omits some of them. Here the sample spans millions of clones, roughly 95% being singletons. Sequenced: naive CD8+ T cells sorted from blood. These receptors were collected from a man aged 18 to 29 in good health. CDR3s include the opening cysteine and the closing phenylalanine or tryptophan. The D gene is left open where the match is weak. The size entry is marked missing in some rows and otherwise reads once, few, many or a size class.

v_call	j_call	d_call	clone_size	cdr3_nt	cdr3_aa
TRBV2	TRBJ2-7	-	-	TGTGCCAGCAGTCCTCTCCCCTGGGTTTCGAACGAGCAGTACTTC	CASSPLPWVSNEQYF
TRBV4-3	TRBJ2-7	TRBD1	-	TGCGCCAGCAGCCAAGATAGGGAGGGACAGGGAGCCTACGAGCAGTACTTC	CASSQDREGQGAYEQYF
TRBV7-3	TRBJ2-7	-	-	TGCGCCAGCAGCCTTAAGGGACCAACCTACGAGCAGTACTTC	CASSLKGPTYEQYF
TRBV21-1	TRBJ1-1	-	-	TGTGCCAGCAGCCTCGGACAGGTCATAGAAGCTTTCTTT	CASSLGQVIEAFF
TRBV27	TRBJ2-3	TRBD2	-	TGTGCCAGCAGTAAATTGGATTTAGCGGGGGTAGATACGCAGTATTTT	CASSKLDLAGVDTQYF
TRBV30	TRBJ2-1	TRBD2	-	TGTGCCTGGAGTGTACTAGCGGGAGGGAACAATGAGCAGTTCTTC	CAWSVLAGGNNEQFF
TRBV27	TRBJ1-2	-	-	TGTGCCAGCAGTCCACGAGGAAGTTTATGGACTGGCTACACCTTC	CASSPRGSLWTGYTF
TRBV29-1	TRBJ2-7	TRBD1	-	TGCAGCGTCGAAGGGACAGGGGGTTACGAGCAGTACTTC	CSVEGTGGYEQYF
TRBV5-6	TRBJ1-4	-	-	TGTGCCAGCAGCCCCCGGGGAGGCGGGGAAAAACTGTTTTTT	CASSPRGGGEKLFF
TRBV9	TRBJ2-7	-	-	TGTGCCAGCAGCGCAGGACAACTCCAAAGCTCCTACGAGCAGTACTTC	CASSAGQLQSSYEQYF
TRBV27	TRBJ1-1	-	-	TGTGCCAGCAGCATCCCGGGACACTTTGAAGCTTTCTTT	CASSIPGHFEAFF
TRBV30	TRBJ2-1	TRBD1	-	TGTGCCTGGAGCAGGGGACAGGGCAGCTCCTACAATGAGCAGTTCTTC	CAWSRGQGSSYNEQFF
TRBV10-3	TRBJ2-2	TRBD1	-	TGTGCCATCAGTGAGAAAGACAGGGCCTTGGTCACCGGGGAGCTGTTTTTT	CAISEKDRALVTGELFF
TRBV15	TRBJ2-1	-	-	TGTGCCACCAGCAGAGTCTCTACCCTAGCCGGGGATGAGCAGTTCTTC	CATSRVSTLAGDEQFF
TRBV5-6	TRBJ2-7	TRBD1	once	TGTGCCAGCAGTTACCGGGACAGCTACGAGCAGTACTTC	CASSYRDSYEQYF
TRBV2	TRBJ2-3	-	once	TGTGCCAGCAGTGAGGGGGGATGGGGCACAGATACGCAGTATTTT	CASSEGGWGTDTQYF
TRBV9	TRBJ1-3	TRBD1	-	TGTGCCAGCAGCGCCCCCAGGGGGACTGGAAACACCATATATTTT	CASSAPRGTGNTIYF
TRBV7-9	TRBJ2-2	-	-	TGTGCCAGCAGCTTTAAGGATACTAACACCGGGGAGCTGTTTTTT	CASSFKDTNTGELFF
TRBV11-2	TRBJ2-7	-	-	TGTGCCAGCAGCTTAGATTCGGGTGGCTGGCAGTACTTC	CASSLDSGGWQYF
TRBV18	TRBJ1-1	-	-	TGTGCCAGCTCCCATGAGAGGACTGAAGCTTTCTTT	CASSHERTEAFF
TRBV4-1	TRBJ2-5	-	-	TGCGCCAGCAGCCAAGACCGACGTCCAGGGGAGACCCAGTACTTC	CASSQDRRPGETQYF
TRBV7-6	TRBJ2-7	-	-	TGTGCCAGCAGCTTAGGGGACCTCTACGAGCAGTACTTC	CASSLGDLYEQYF
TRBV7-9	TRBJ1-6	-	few	TGTGCCAGCAGGGACCGGGACATTGATTCACCCCTCCACTTT	CASRDRDIDSPLHF
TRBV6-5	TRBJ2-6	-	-	TGTGCCAGCAGTTCAGAGATCTCTGGGGCCAACGTCCTGACTTTC	CASSSEISGANVLTF
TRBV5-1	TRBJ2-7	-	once	TGCGCCAGCAGACCGGGAGCGGACTACGAGCAGTACTTC	CASRPGADYEQYF
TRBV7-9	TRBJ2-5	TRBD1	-	TGTGCCAGCAGCCTCCGGACAGGGTACCAAGAGACCCAGTACTTC	CASSLRTGYQETQYF
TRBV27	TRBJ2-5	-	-	TGTGCCAGCAGTTTATCCGGCGGGCCCCGTGCCCCTCCAAGGGAGACCCAGTACTTC	CASSLSGGPRAPPRETQYF
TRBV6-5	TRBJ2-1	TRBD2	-	TGTGCCAGCAGTCTTAGCGGGAGGGCCACCAATGAGCAGTTCTTC	CASSLSGRATNEQFF
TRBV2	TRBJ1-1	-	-	TGTGCCAGCACTGGACACCCCTTGAACACTGAAGCTTTCTTT	CASTGHPLNTEAFF
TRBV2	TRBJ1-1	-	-	TGTGCCAGCAGTGACGGCTTGAACACTGAAGCTTTCTTT	CASSDGLNTEAFF
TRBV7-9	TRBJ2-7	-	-	TGTGCCAGCAGCCCCCCCGCCGTTTACGAGCAGTACTTC	CASSPPAVYEQYF
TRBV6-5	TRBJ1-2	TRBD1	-	TGTGCCAGCAGTGCCAGGGGGGGAAGCTATGGCTACACCTTC	CASSARGGSYGYTF
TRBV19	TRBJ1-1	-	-	TGTGCCAGTAGTATAGGGGTCGGTACCCTTGAAGCTTTCTTT	CASSIGVGTLEAFF
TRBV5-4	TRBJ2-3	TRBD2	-	TGTGCCAGCAGCTTCTCCCTAGCGGTCACAGATACGCAGTATTTT	CASSFSLAVTDTQYF
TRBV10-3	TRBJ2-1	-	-	TGTGCCATCAGTGAAATGGGATTTAATGAGCAGTTCTTC	CAISEMGFNEQFF
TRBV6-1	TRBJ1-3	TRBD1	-	TGTGCCAGCATTCTAGGGACAGGGATTGGAAACACCATATATTTT	CASILGTGIGNTIYF
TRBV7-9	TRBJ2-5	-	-	TGTGCCAGCAGGGGTGGCGGGGTGGCAGAGACCCAGTACTTC	CASRGGGVAETQYF
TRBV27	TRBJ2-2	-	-	TGTGCCAGCAGTTTAGGAATAGTTGGCGGGGAGCTGTTTTTT	CASSLGIVGGELFF
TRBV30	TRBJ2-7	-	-	TGTGCCTGGACCGAGGAGGGGTTCGAGCAGTACTTC	CAWTEEGFEQYF
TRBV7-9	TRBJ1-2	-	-	TGTGCCAGCAGCTCCGAGGAGAACTATGGCTACACCTTC	CASSSEENYGYTF
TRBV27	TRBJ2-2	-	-	TGTGCCAGCAGTTTATATCCCTTAGCGGATAGCTCCGGGGAGCTGTTTTTT	CASSLYPLADSSGELFF
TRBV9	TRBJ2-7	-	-	TGTGCCAGCAGCGTGGAGGGCTTCGACGAGCAGTACTTC	CASSVEGFDEQYF
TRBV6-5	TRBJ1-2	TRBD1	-	TGTGCCACCCACAGGGGGGACTATGGCTACACCTTC	CATHRGDYGYTF
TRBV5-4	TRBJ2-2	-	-	TGTGCCAGCAGCTTTGGAGGGGAGCTGTTTTTT	CASSFGGELFF
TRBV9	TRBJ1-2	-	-	TGTGCCAGCAGCGTAGGACAGAATTCCTATGGCTACACCTTC	CASSVGQNSYGYTF
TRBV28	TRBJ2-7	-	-	TGTGCCAGCTCTACCCGGGACTCCCTTTACGAGCAGTACTTC	CASSTRDSLYEQYF
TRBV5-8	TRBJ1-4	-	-	TGTGCCAGCAGCTTGGCCGGAACGTGGGAAAAACTGTTTTTT	CASSLAGTWEKLFF
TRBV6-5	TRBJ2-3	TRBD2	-	TGTGCCAGCAGTTACTACTCGGGGGGAGACACAGATACGCAGTATTTT	CASSYYSGGDTDTQYF
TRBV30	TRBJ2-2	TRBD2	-	TGTGCCTGGAGTGTACCCGGGGGGGTCTTCGGGGAGCTGTTTTTT	CAWSVPGGVFGELFF
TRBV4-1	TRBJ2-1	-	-	TGCGCCAGCAGCCCAGGCCGGGAGAACCGGAATGAGCAGTTCTTC	CASSPGRENRNEQFF
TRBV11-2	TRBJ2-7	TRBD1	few	TGTGCCAGCAGCTTAGGGACAGGGGGAGTTGGGGACGAGCAGTACTTC	CASSLGTGGVGDEQYF
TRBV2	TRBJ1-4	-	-	TGTGCCAGCAGGGACGAGGGGACAACTAATGAAAAACTGTTTTTT	CASRDEGTTNEKLFF
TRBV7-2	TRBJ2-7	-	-	TGTGCCAGCAGCTTAGTTTCGACCCCTAGGCAGTACTTC	CASSLVSTPRQYF
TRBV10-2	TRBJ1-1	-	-	TGCGCCAGCAGTGAGTTATACAGGAGTGAAGCTTTCTTT	CASSELYRSEAFF